These 30 T cell receptor beta chains originate from one sample sequenced in a study of CD8 T cells in Susac syndrome. RNA totalling about 0.5 to 1 ug underwent reverse transcription with random hexamers. In TCRdb, the immunoSEQ multiplex PCR reads were re-called with MiXCR into one record per CDR3 protein. There are 150,000 to 190,000 distinct CDR3 sequences in the sample; roughly 94% occur only once, and more than 0.2% lies in the top ten. The specimen sequenced was CD8+ T cells from PBMCs. The receptors derive from a human donor with multiple sclerosis.

The chain couples TRBV29-1 to TRBJ2-7, with TRBD1 as a possible D gene (5 bases). From germline, CDR1 is SQVTM and CDR2 ANQGSEA. The V and J ends lost 4 bases and 2 bases respectively, with 15 bases between them. CDR3 size: 14 residues. The CDR3 DNA reads TGCAGCGTTGGAGCTGCAGGGCGCCCCTACGAGCAGTACTTC. Amino acid sequence: CSVGAAGRPYEQYF.

The chain joins TRBV2 to TRBJ1-2; D possibly corresponds to TRBD1 (5 bases). The CDR3 contains 15 residues. V was trimmed by 2 bases and J by 2 bases, leaving 12 bases between them. Looked up from germline, CDR1 is SNHLY and CDR2 is FYNNEI. DNA of the CDR3: TGTGCCAGCAGTGAACTTGGAGGGGCCAACTATGGCTACACCTTC. Translating it yields CASSELGGANYGYTF.

V gene TRBV10-3 combines with J gene TRBJ2-5; D call uncertain. The CDR3 length is 15 residues. Germline V CDR1 and CDR2: ENHRY, SYGVKD. V was cut by 0 bases and J by 4 bases, with 12 bases left in between. CDR3 nucleotide sequence: TGTGCCATCAGTGAGTCGACTCGGCGACCAGAGACCCAGTACTTC. Encoded protein: CAISESTRRPETQYF.

This rearrangement joins TRBV5-1 to TRBJ2-3; D may be TRBD2 (6 bases). The CDR3 length is 16 residues. V dropped 0 bases and J dropped 5 bases, with 16 bases sitting between them. The V gene's germline CDR1 is SGHRS and CDR2 YFSETQ. The CDR3, as DNA: TGCGCCAGCAGCTTGGAGTGGCGGGGTACCAGAGATACGCAGTATTTT. Encoded protein: CASSLEWRGTRDTQYF.

This chain links TRBV29-1 with TRBJ1-2, with 9 bases lining up with TRBD1. With V trimmed by 7 bases and J by 0 bases, 3 bases remained unmatched. The CDR3 has 13 amino acids. Germline CDR1 is SQVTM and CDR2 is ANQGSEA. The CDR3 loop reads CSDRQGANYGYTF. The CDR3 bases are TGCAGCGATCGACAGGGGGCTAACTATGGCTACACCTTC.

A single count supports this clonotype. This chain uses TRBV27 with TRBJ2-5; 10 positions agree with TRBD1. Germline CDR1 and CDR2: MNHEY and SMNVEV (reference sequence). Trimming removed 5 bases from V and 6 bases from J; junction bases left unmatched: 9. The CDR3 contains 15 residues. The CDR3 bases are TGTGCCAGCAGTCCCACCGGGACAGGGGACAAGACCCAGTACTTC. Protein sequence: CASSPTGTGDKTQYF.

V gene TRBV7-3 combines with J gene TRBJ1-1, with TRBD1 as a possible D gene (5 bases). Looked up from germline, CDR1 is SGHTA and CDR2 is FQGTGA. There are 15 residues in the CDR3. V lost 7 bases and J lost 4, with 19 bases in between. For the CDR3, the DNA is TGTGCCAGCACCACCTCGGGGGGGGATGGCACTGAAGCTTTCTTT. This sequence encodes CASTTSGGDGTEAFF.

V and J are TRBV4-1 and TRBJ2-7, with a possible D match to TRBD2 (6 bases). Per germline, CDR1 MGHRA and CDR2 YSYEKL. This CDR3 has 15 amino acids. The V gene lost 3 bases and the J gene lost 5 bases, with 17 bases spanning the gap. The CDR3: CASSQGLLISDEQYF. The CDR3 DNA reads as TGCGCCAGCAGCCAGGGACTTCTGATTTCCGACGAGCAGTACTTC.

V and J are TRBV4-3 and TRBJ1-5; a weak D match, TRBD1 (5 bases). The germline V and J ends were trimmed by 0 bases and 9 bases, with 15 bases remaining between them. CDR1 and CDR2 from the germline V gene are LGHNA and YSLEER. The CDR3 is 15 amino acids. CDR3 nucleotide sequence: TGCGCCAGCAGCCAAGACCGGGCGCGGGGACGGCCCCAGCATTTT. Protein product: CASSQDRARGRPQHF.

The chain recombines TRBV27 with TRBJ1-2; tentatively, D is TRBD1 (5 bases). The germline CDR1 and CDR2 sequences are MNHEY and SMNVEV (reference sequence). V gave up 3 bases and J gave up 3 bases, with 11 bases separating them. The CDR3 sequence is 14 residues long. The CDR3 loop reads CASSLTPGYYGYTF. Here the CDR3 DNA reads TGTGCCAGCAGTTTGACACCAGGGTACTATGGCTACACCTTC.

This clonotype came up once. This chain joins TRBV27 and TRBJ1-4; TRBD1 agrees at 7 bases. This CDR3 contains 13 residues. The V gene's germline CDR1 is MNHEY and CDR2 SMNVEV (reference sequence). With 5 bases clipped from V and 12 bases from J, the junction kept 9 bases outside the gene matches. Here the CDR3 DNA reads TGTGCCAGCAGTCTATACAGGGGTGTGGAACTGTTTTTT. It codes for CASSLYRGVELFF. The whole variable domain, filled in from reference TRBV27 and TRBJ1-4, reads EAQVTQNPRYLITVTGKKLTVTCSQNMNHEYMSWYRQDPGLGLRQIYYSMNVEVTDKGDVPEGYKVSRKEKRNFPLILESPSPNQTSLYFCASSLYRGVELFFGSGTQLSVL.

The chain combines TRBV27 with TRBJ2-1; 7 nucleotides agree with TRBD1. The ends lost 8 bases at V and 13 bases at J; junction bases unmatched: 5. Germline assignment: CDR1 MNHEY and CDR2 SMNVEV (reference sequence). The CDR3 runs to 10 residues. CDR3 sequence (DNA): TGTGCCAGCGGACAGGATCGTCAGTTCTTC. The encoded protein is CASGQDRQFF.

This chain connects TRBV4-1 to TRBJ2-7; 7 bases fit TRBD1. There are 14 residues in the CDR3. Germline V lookup: CDR1 MGHRA, CDR2 YSYEKL. V shed 1 base and J 3 bases; nucleotides not matched to a gene: 3. Written as DNA, the CDR3 is TGCGCCAGCAGCCAAGTCCAGGGGGACTACGAGCAGTACTTC. This encodes CASSQVQGDYEQYF.

The V call is TRBV11-2, the J call TRBJ2-3; 8 positions match TRBD1. J gave up 5 bases and V 4 bases, and 11 bases lay outside the gene matches. This CDR3 is built from 16 residues. CDR1 and CDR2 from the germline V gene are SGHAT and FQNNGV. CDR3 sequence: CASSYKGRGLIDTQYF. CDR3 nucleotide sequence: TGTGCCAGCAGCTATAAAGGCAGGGGGCTTATAGATACGCAGTATTTT.

This clonotype was detected once. This chain connects TRBV3-1 to TRBJ2-3; tentatively, D is TRBD2 (6 bases). CDR1 LGHDT and CDR2 YNNKEL come from the germline V gene (reference sequence). V was clipped by 0 bases and J by 0 bases, with 7 bases between them. The CDR3 sequence is 15 residues long. The CDR3 spells CASSQDGGSTDTQYF. CDR3 DNA: TGTGCCAGCAGCCAAGATGGGGGGAGCACAGATACGCAGTATTTT.

CDR3 bases: TGTGCCAGTAGTCAGGGGAGGCCCGGGGAGCTGTTTTTT. It specifies CASSQGRPGELFF. The J gene is TRBJ2-2, the V gene TRBV19; D possibly uses TRBD1 or TRBD2 (6 bases each). Trimming shortened V by 5 bases and J by 6 bases, and 10 bases separated the two germline ends. Germline V gives CDR1 LNHDA, CDR2 SQIVND (reference sequence). The CDR3 is 13 amino acids.

This CDR3 reads CASSWRQGPPGNTIYF. The CDR3 DNA reads as TGTGCCAGCAGTTGGCGGCAGGGTCCCCCTGGAAACACCATATATTTT. This sequence joins TRBV2 and TRBJ1-3; the D gene is possibly TRBD1 (5 bases). CDR1 and CDR2 from the germline V gene are SNHLY and FYNNEI. There are 16 residues in the CDR3. Trimming shortened V by 5 bases and J by 2 bases, and 16 bases separated the two germline ends.

This chain joins TRBV6-2 or TRBV6-3 and TRBJ2-5; D is undetermined. Germline V lookup: CDR1 MNHEY, CDR2 SVGEGT. The CDR3 consists of 11 residues. Trimming stripped 5 bases from V and 3 bases from J, with 4 bases between. The CDR3 region has the DNA TGTGCCAGCAGTAGAAAAGAGACCCAGTACTTC. This gives the protein CASSRKETQYF.

The chain carries TRBV9 and TRBJ1-1; D uncertain. The CDR3 has 14 residues. V was cut by 0 bases and J by 4 bases, with 10 bases left in between. Germline V gene data show CDR1 as SGDLS and CDR2 as YYNGEE. CDR3 nucleotides: TGTGCCAGCAGCGTAGTCCCTAAGTTCACTGAAGCTTTCTTT. The encoded protein is CASSVVPKFTEAFF.

The sample holds one count of this clonotype. The CDR3 nucleotides are TGTGCCAGTACCCCGGGACAGGGCTCCTATGGCTACACCTTC. Amino acid sequence: CASTPGQGSYGYTF. The rearrangement uses TRBV19 and TRBJ1-2; 9 nucleotides agree with TRBD1. V shed 7 bases, J shed 4 bases, and the junction held 7 bases outside the gene matches. Germline V gene lookup returns CDR1 LNHDA and CDR2 SQIVND (reference sequence). There are 14 residues in the CDR3.

The sample holds one count of this clonotype. The rearrangement uses TRBV20-1 and TRBJ1-1; D is unclear. CDR3 length: 13 residues. V dropped 6 bases and J dropped 3 bases, with 14 bases sitting between them. Germline V gene lookup returns CDR1 DFQATT and CDR2 SNEGSKA (reference sequence). Here the CDR3 DNA reads TGCAGTGCCCCGACCCCATGGGACACTGAAGCTTTCTTT. Amino acid sequence: CSAPTPWDTEAFF.

The chain couples TRBV6-2 or TRBV6-3 to TRBJ2-7, with 9 bases identical to TRBD2. J gave up 2 bases and V 5 bases, and 4 bases lay outside the gene matches. The CDR3 has 14 residues. Germline V gene lookup returns CDR1 MNHEY and CDR2 SVGEGT. The CDR3 spells CASSAGLATYEQYF. CDR3 bases: TGTGCCAGCAGTGCGGGACTAGCCACCTACGAGCAGTACTTC.

The chain couples TRBV24-1 to TRBJ2-7, with 9 positions matching TRBD1. CDR3 size: 16 residues. V lost 2 bases to trimming and J lost 0 bases; unmatched junction nucleotides: 4. Germline assignment: CDR1 KGHDR and CDR2 SFDVKD. The CDR3, as DNA: TGTGCCACCAGTGATTACAGGGGGCTTCCCTCCTACGAGCAGTACTTC. This encodes CATSDYRGLPSYEQYF.

This chain uses TRBV28 with TRBJ2-1; D is perhaps TRBD2 (5 bases). CDR1 and CDR2 (germline): MDHEN, SYDVKM. The CDR3 runs to 13 residues. Trimming took 6 bases from V and 0 from J, leaving 6 bases between them. CDR3 region: CASRRDSYNEQFF. The CDR3 DNA reads as TGTGCCAGCAGACGGGACTCCTACAATGAGCAGTTCTTC.

V is TRBV27 and J is TRBJ2-1; D may be TRBD1 (6 bases). Looked up from germline, CDR1 is MNHEY and CDR2 is SMNVEV (reference sequence). This CDR3 region has 15 residues. V was cut by 5 bases and J by 3 bases, with 14 bases left in between. The CDR3 is CASSPDRGIYNEQFF. DNA of the CDR3: TGTGCCAGCAGTCCGGACAGAGGAATCTACAATGAGCAGTTCTTC.

V is TRBV9 and J is TRBJ1-1, with D uncertain. The germline CDR1 and CDR2 sequences are SGDLS and YYNGEE. The CDR3 spans 17 residues. The ends were cut back, 2 bases at V and 1 base at J, with 18 bases in the middle. The DNA of the CDR3 is TGTGCCAGCAGCGTCCCCTATCCCGGAAGATGGAACACTGAAGCTTTCTTT. Residues: CASSVPYPGRWNTEAFF.

The chain joins TRBV29-1 to TRBJ2-7; 10 nucleotides agree with TRBD2. Trimming cost V 4 bases and J 6 bases; bases outside gene matches: 6. Germline lookup yields CDR1 SQVTM and CDR2 ANQGSEA. CDR3 length: 13 residues. The CDR3 spells CSVGLAGTLEQYF. DNA of the CDR3: TGCAGCGTTGGACTAGCGGGCACCCTCGAGCAGTACTTC.

The rearrangement uses TRBV30 and TRBJ1-1; tentative D call: TRBD1 (5 bases). The V gene's germline CDR1 is GTSNPN and CDR2 SVGIG (reference sequence). This CDR3 region has 13 residues. Deletions cut 3 bases from V and 2 bases from J, with 10 bases between. CDR3 sequence: CAWSRDSNTEAFF. The DNA for the CDR3 is TGTGCCTGGAGCCGAGACAGTAACACTGAAGCTTTCTTT.

The V and J genes are TRBV12-3 or TRBV12-4 and TRBJ2-7; a possible D gene is TRBD1 (7 bases). Trimming took off 5 bases at V and 3 bases at J, with 14 bases between the two ends. CDR3 size: 14 residues. CDR3 residues: CASSPGGTGYEQYF. As DNA, the CDR3 is TGTGCCAGCAGTCCAGGGGGGACGGGCTACGAGCAGTACTTC.

The V and J genes are TRBV6-5 and TRBJ1-1; D ambiguous. Germline V lookup: CDR1 MNHEY, CDR2 SVGAGI. The CDR3 runs 14 residues. With 4 bases removed from V and 1 base from J, the gap between germline ends came to 10 bases. CDR3 bases: TGTGCCAGCAGTTCTCTAGACGGGAACACTGAAGCTTTCTTT. It yields the protein CASSSLDGNTEAFF.